These 5 T cell receptor beta chains originate from one sample sequenced in a study of human T cells and chemical hapten exposure. As for time point: patch test 2, 6 weeks after DPC sensitization. As for treatment: therapeutic diphenylcyclopropenone sensitization with weekly scalp DPC. Each CDR3 protein is one row after TCRdb ran MiXCR on the RACE reads. The sample lists hundreds of thousands of distinct CDR3 sequences; about 6% were seen once. The input for sequencing was whole blood, taken in connection with sensitization to the hapten diphenylcyclopropenone (DPC). Receptors were obtained from a woman aged 18 to 35 with alopecia areata. Some clones in this sample may be carry-over from other donors' samples.

The chain is built from TRBV3-1 and TRBJ2-3; no clear D gene. Germline-derived CDR1 and CDR2 are LGHDT and YNNKEL (reference sequence). V was trimmed by 5 bases and J by 2 bases, leaving 14 bases between them. CDR3 length: 15 amino acids. CDR3 nucleotides: TGTGCCAGCAGCATCCTAAGTGGGGTCACAGATACGCAGTATTTT. Translated, it gives CASSILSGVTDTQYF.

This clonotype appeared a few times. The chain uses TRBV4-2 and TRBJ2-3, with 11 bases that match TRBD2. The CDR3 has 16 amino acids. Losses at the gene ends were 4 bases for V and 5 bases for J; bases not matched to a gene: 8. CDR1 LGHNA and CDR2 YNFKEQ come from the germline V gene. CDR3 region: CASSLDSGTSGDTQYF. The CDR3 DNA reads TGTGCCAGCAGCCTGGATTCCGGGACTAGCGGAGATACGCAGTATTTT.

This clonotype has only a few counts. Sequence at one end of the junction differs from germline and may be a read error. The chain recombines TRBV9 with TRBJ2-3, with 11 bases identical to TRBD2. CDR1 SGDLS and CDR2 YYNGEE come from the germline V gene. This CDR3 has 18 amino acids. CDR3 amino acids: CASSVAPSLAGGTDTQYF. Here the CDR3 DNA reads TGTGCCAGCAGCGTAGCTCCCTCCCTAGCGGGGGGCACGGATACGCAGTATTTT.

In this sample, this clonotype turned up many times. V gene TRBV5-6 combines with J gene TRBJ1-6, with unresolved D. Germline V gives CDR1 SGHDT, CDR2 YYEEEE. Trimming cost V 0 bases and J 0 bases, with 10 bases left between them. This CDR3 has 17 residues. CDR3 DNA: TGTGCCAGCAGCTTGGTCCGGGAGGACTCCTATAATTCACCCCTCCACTTT. It encodes CASSLVREDSYNSPLHF.

This clonotype occurred many times. The chain combines TRBV5-1 with TRBJ1-2; TRBD1 might be the D (5 bases). The CDR3 is 14 amino acids. The germline V and J ends were trimmed by 7 bases and 0 bases, with 13 bases remaining between them. CDR1 is SGHRS, CDR2 YFSETQ, per germline. CDR3 bases: TGCGCCAGCTCTAGGGGAGAAACTAACTATGGCTACACCTTC. The encoded protein is CASSRGETNYGYTF.